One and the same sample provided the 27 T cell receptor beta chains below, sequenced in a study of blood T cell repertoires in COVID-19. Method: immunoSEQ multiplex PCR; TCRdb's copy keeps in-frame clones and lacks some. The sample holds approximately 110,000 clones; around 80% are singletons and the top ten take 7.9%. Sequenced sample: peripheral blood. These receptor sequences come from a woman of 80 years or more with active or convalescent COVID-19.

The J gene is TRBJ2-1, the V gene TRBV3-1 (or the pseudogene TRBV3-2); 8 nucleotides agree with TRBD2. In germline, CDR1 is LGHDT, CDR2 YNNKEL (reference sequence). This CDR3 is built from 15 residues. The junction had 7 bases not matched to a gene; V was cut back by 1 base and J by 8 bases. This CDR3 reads CASSQASGGNYEQFF. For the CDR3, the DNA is TGTGCCAGCAGCCAAGCTTCGGGAGGGAACTATGAGCAGTTCTTC.

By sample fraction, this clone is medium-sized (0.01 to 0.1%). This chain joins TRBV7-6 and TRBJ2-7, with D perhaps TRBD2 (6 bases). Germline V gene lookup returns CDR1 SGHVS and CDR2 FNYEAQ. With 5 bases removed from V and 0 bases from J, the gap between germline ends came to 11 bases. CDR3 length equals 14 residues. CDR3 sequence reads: CASSPGTFSYEQYF. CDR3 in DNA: TGTGCCAGCAGCCCTGGGACTTTCTCCTACGAGCAGTACTTC.

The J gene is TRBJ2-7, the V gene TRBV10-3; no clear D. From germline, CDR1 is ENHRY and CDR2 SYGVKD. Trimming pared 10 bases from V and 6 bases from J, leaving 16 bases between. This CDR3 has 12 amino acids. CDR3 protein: CATHDVRGEQYF. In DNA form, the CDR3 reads TGTGCCACCCATGACGTCCGAGGCGAGCAGTACTTC.

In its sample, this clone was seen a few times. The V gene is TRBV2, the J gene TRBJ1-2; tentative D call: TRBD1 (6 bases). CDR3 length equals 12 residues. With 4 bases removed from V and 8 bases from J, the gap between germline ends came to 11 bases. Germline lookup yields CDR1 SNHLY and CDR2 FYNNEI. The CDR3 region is CASSGQVGGYTF. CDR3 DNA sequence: TGTGCCAGCAGTGGACAGGTCGGAGGCTACACCTTC.

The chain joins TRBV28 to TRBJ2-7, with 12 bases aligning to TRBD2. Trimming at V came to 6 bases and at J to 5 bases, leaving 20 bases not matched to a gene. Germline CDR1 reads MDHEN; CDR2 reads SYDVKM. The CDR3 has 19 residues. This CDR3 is CASSPGGALAGGPWNEQYF. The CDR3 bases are TGTGCCAGCAGCCCCGGGGGGGCTCTAGCGGGAGGGCCATGGAACGAGCAGTACTTC.

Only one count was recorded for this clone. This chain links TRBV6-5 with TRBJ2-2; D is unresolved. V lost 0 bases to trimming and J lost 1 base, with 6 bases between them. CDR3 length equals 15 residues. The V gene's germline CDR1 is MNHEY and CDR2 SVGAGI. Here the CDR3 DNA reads TGTGCCAGCAGTTACTCGAGGCAGAACACCGGGGAGCTGTTTTTT. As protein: CASSYSRQNTGELFF.

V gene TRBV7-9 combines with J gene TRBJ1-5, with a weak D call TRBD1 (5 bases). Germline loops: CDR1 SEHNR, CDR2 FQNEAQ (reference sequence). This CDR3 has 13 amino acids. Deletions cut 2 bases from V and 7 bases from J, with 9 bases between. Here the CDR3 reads CASSLSGFQPQHF. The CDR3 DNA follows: TGTGCCAGCAGCTTATCAGGGTTCCAGCCCCAGCATTTT.

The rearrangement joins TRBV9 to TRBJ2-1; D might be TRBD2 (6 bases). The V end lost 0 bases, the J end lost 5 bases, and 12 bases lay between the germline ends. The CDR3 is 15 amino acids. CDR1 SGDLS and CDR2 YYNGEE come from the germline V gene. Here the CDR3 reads CASSVVVAENNEQFF. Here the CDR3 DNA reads TGTGCCAGCAGCGTAGTAGTAGCGGAGAACAATGAGCAGTTCTTC.

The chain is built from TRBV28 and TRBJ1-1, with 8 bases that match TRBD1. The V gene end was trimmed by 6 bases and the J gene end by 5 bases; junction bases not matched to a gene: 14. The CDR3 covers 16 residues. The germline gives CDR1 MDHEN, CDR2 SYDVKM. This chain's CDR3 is CASSPGQGGRWTEAFF. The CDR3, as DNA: TGTGCCAGCAGCCCCGGACAGGGCGGTAGATGGACTGAAGCTTTCTTT.

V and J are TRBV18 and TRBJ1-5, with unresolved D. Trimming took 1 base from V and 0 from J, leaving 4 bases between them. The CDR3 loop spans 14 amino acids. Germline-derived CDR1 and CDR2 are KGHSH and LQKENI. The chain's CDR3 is CASSPQSSNQPQHF. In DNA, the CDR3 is TGTGCCAGCTCACCACAGAGTAGCAATCAGCCCCAGCATTTT.

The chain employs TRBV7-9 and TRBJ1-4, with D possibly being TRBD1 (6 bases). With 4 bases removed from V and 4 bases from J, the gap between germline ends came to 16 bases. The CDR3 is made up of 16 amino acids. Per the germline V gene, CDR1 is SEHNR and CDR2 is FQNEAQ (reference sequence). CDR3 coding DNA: TGTGCCAGCAGCTCCTACGGACAGACGATTAATGAAAAACTGTTTTTT. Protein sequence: CASSSYGQTINEKLFF.

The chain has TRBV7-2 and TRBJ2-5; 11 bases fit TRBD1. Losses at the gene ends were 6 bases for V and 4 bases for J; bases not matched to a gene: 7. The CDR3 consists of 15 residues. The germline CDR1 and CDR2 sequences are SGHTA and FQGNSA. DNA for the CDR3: TGTGCCAGCAGTTTTGGACAGGGGGCATCAGAGACCCAGTACTTC. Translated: CASSFGQGASETQYF.

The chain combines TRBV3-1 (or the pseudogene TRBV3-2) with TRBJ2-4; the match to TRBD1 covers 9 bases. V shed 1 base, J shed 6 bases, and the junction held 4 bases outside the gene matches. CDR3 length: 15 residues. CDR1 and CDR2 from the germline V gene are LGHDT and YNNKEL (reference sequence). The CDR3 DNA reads TGTGCCAGCAGCCAAGGGTTGACAGGGGGAAACATTCAGTACTTC. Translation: CASSQGLTGGNIQYF.

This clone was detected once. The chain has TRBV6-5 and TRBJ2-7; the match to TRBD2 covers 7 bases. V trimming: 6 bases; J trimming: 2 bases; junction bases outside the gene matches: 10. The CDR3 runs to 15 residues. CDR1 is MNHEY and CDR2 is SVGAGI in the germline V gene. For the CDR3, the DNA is TGTGCCAGCAGGGAGGTTAGGACTAGACCCTACGAGCAGTACTTC. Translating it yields CASREVRTRPYEQYF.

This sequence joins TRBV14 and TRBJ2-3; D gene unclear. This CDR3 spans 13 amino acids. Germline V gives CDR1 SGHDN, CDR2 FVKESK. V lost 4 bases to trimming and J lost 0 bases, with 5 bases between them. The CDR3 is CASSRTSTDTQYF. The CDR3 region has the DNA TGTGCCAGCAGCCGTACTAGCACAGATACGCAGTATTTT. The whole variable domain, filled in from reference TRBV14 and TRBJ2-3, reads EAGVTQFPSHSVIEKGQTVTLRCDPISGHDNLYWYRRVMGKEIKFLLHFVKESKQDESGMPNNRFLAERTGGTYSTLKVQPAELEDSGVYFCASSRTSTDTQYFGPGTRLTVL.

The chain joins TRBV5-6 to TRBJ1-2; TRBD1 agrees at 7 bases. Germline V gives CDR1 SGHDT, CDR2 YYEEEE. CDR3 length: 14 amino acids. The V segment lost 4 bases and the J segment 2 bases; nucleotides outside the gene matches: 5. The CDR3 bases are TGTGCCAGCAGCATTCGGGGACAGAACTATGGCTACACCTTC. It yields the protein CASSIRGQNYGYTF.

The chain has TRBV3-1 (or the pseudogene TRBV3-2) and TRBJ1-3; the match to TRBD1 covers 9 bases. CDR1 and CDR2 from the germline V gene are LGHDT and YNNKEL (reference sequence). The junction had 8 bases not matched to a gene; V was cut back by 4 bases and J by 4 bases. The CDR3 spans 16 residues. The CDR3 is CASSLTGGYNGNTIYF. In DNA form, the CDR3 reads TGTGCCAGCAGCCTCACAGGGGGCTATAACGGAAACACCATATATTTT.

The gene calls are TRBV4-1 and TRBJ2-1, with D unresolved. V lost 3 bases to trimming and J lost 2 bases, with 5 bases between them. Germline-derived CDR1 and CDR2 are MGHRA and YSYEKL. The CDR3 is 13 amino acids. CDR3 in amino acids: CASSQGPYNEQFF. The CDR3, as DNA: TGCGCCAGCAGCCAGGGCCCCTACAATGAGCAGTTCTTC.

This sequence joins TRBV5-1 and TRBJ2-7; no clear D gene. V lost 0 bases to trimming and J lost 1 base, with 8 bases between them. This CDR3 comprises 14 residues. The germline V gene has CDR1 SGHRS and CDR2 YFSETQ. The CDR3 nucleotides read TGCGCCAGCAGCTTGGGGCTAGATTCCTACGAGCAGTACTTC. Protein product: CASSLGLDSYEQYF.

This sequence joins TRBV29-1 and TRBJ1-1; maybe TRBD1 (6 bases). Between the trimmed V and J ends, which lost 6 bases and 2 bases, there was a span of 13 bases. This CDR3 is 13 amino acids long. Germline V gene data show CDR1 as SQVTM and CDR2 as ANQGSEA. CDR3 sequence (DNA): TGCAGCGTCTTACAGGGAGTAAACACTGAAGCTTTCTTT. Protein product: CSVLQGVNTEAFF.

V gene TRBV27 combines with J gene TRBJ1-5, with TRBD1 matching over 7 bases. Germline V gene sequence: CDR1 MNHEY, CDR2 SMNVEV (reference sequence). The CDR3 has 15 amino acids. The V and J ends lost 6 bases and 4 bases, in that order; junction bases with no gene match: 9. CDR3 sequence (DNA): TGTGCCAGCAGAGAAAGGGGGCCAGGGAATCAGCCCCAGCATTTT. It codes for CASRERGPGNQPQHF.

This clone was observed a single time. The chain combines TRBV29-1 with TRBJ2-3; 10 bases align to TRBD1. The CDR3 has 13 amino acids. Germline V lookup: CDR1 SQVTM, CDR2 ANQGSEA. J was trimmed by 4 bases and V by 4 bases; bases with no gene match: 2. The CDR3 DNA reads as TGCAGCGTTGGACAGGGGGCCTCAGATACGCAGTATTTT. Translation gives CSVGQGASDTQYF.

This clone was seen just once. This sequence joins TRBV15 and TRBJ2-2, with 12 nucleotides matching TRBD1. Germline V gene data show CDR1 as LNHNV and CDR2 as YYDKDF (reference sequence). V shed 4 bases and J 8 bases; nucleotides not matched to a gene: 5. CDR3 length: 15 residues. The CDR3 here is CATSTRDRGLGELFF. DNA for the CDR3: TGTGCCACCAGCACGCGGGACAGGGGGCTTGGGGAGCTGTTTTTT.

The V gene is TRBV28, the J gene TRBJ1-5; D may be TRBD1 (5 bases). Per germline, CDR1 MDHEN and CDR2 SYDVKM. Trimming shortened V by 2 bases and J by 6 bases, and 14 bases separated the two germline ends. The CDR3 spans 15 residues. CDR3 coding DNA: TGTGCCAGCAGTTTACAGGGTTCTAGAGTTCAGCCCCAGCATTTT. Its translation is CASSLQGSRVQPQHF.

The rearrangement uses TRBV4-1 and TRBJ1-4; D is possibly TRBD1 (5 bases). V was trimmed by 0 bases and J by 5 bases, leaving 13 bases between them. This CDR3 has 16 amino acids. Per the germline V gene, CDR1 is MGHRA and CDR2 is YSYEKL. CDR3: CASSQDGVGVNEKLFF. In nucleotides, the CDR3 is TGCGCCAGCAGCCAAGATGGCGTAGGGGTAAATGAAAAACTGTTTTTT.

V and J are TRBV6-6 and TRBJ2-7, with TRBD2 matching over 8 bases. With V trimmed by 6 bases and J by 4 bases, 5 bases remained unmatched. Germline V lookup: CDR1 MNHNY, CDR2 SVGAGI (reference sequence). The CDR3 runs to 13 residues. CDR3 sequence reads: CASSPGLGYEQYF. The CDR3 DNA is TGTGCCAGCAGCCCGGGACTAGGATACGAGCAGTACTTC.

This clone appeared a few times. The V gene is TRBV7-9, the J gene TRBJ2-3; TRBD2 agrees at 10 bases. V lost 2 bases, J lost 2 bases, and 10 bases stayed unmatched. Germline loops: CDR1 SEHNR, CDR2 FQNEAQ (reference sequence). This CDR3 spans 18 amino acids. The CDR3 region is CASSLISSLAGATDTQYF. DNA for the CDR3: TGTGCCAGCAGCTTAATCTCGAGTCTAGCGGGAGCCACAGATACGCAGTATTTT.